This passage covers 19 T cell receptor beta chains from one sample sequenced in a study of T cell repertoires in cytomegalovirus infection. TCRdb recomputed calls from the reads with MiXCR, one row per CDR3 protein. The data hold fewer than 550,000 distinct CDR3 sequences, with 26% observed a single time. Sequences were obtained from PBMCs. These TCRs come from a human donor in good health (CMV status not recorded). Some clones in this sample may be carry-over from other donors' samples.

The CDR3 region is CASSSSGQNGYTF. CDR3 nucleotide sequence: TGTGCCAGCAGTTCATCGGGACAGAACGGGTACACCTTC. The chain employs TRBV12-3 or TRBV12-4 and TRBJ1-2; 7 nucleotides line up with TRBD1. The V gene end was trimmed by 4 bases and the J gene end by 11 bases; junction bases not matched to a gene: 10. The CDR3 has 13 residues.

This clonotype appeared once. V and J are TRBV29-1 and TRBJ1-1; tentatively, D is TRBD1 (5 bases). V was shortened by 1 base and J by 9 bases, with 9 bases between the two germline ends. Germline values: CDR1 SQVTM, CDR2 ANQGSEA. The CDR3 has 11 amino acids. The CDR3 DNA follows: TGCAGCGTTGAAGGCAGGGAAAAAGCTTTCTTT. Its protein is CSVEGREKAFF.

In nucleotides, the CDR3 is TGTGCCAGCAGGCCTGCCGGGACAGGGTCCTACGAGCAGTACTTC. Translation: CASRPAGTGSYEQYF. This chain links TRBV28 with TRBJ2-7; 9 nucleotides match TRBD1. V lost 6 bases, J lost 1 base, and 7 bases stayed unmatched. The CDR3 consists of 15 residues. CDR1 and CDR2 (germline): MDHEN, SYDVKM.

Note on this clonotype: The junction and the germline gene differ at one end; a read error may be behind it. This chain connects TRBV6-2 or TRBV6-3 to TRBJ1-2, with TRBD1 matching 7 bases. CDR1 is MNHEY and CDR2 is SVGEGT in the germline V gene. The CDR3 sequence is 15 residues long. DNA of the CDR3: TGTGCCAGCAGTTACTCAGAGACAGGGCTGAATGGCGACACCTTC. Encoded protein: CASSYSETGLNGDTF.

The rearrangement links TRBV7-2 to TRBJ2-1; a possible D gene is TRBD1 (6 bases). The V and J ends lost 8 bases and 0 bases respectively, with 14 bases between them. Germline lookup yields CDR1 SGHTA and CDR2 FQGNSA. This CDR3 comprises 15 residues. This CDR3 reads CASGLDRSSYNEQFF. The CDR3 coding sequence is TGTGCCAGCGGATTAGACAGGAGCTCCTACAATGAGCAGTTCTTC.

The chain recombines TRBV18 with TRBJ2-1; 9 nucleotides match TRBD2. CDR1 and CDR2 from the germline V gene are KGHSH and LQKENI. J was trimmed by 3 bases and V by 0 bases; bases with no gene match: 9. This CDR3 contains 18 residues. For the CDR3, the DNA is TGTGCCAGCTCACCACCGGTGGGTAGCGGGAGAATCTACAATGAGCAGTTCTTC. It encodes CASSPPVGSGRIYNEQFF.

This sequence joins TRBV5-5 and TRBJ2-7; the D is unclear. The CDR3 sequence is 13 residues long. Germline V lookup: CDR1 SGHKS, CDR2 YYEKEE (reference sequence). V was cut by 4 bases and J by 5 bases, with 13 bases left in between. CDR3: CASSTTRWDEQYF. The CDR3, as DNA: TGTGCCAGCAGCACGACCCGCTGGGACGAGCAGTACTTC.

The CDR3 loop reads CASSLDRGKYEQYF. For the CDR3, the DNA is TGTGCCAGCAGTTTAGACAGGGGAAAGTACGAGCAGTACTTC. The chain employs TRBV27 and TRBJ2-7; 8 bases line up with TRBD1. CDR1 is MNHEY, CDR2 SMNVEV, per germline (reference sequence). Trimming cost V 2 bases and J 4 bases; bases outside gene matches: 4. CDR3 length equals 14 residues.

This clonotype was seen a handful of times. J is TRBJ2-3 and V is TRBV12-3 or TRBV12-4; 11 bases match TRBD1. Trimming cost V 6 bases and J 7 bases; bases outside gene matches: 6. The length of the CDR3 is 14 residues. CDR3 region: CASSAGQGGNTQYF. The CDR3 DNA follows: TGTGCCAGCAGCGCGGGACAGGGGGGAAATACGCAGTATTTT.

This chain uses TRBV7-2 with TRBJ2-3; D might be TRBD1 (6 bases). Germline CDR1 SGHTA, CDR2 FQGNSA. CDR3 length: 16 residues. Trimming shortened V by 4 bases and J by 1 base, and 15 bases separated the two germline ends. The CDR3: CASSSVTGFRTDTQYF. Written as DNA, the CDR3 is TGTGCCAGCAGCTCCGTGACAGGCTTCCGCACAGATACGCAGTATTTT.

V and J are TRBV18 and TRBJ2-2; TRBD1 aligns across 9 bases. The trim removed 0 bases at V and 0 bases at J, leaving 5 bases unmatched. The CDR3 has 18 amino acids. Germline V gene lookup returns CDR1 KGHSH and CDR2 LQKENI. The CDR3 region has the DNA TGTGCCAGCTCACCACCGTGGACAGGGGTGCCGAACACCGGGGAGCTGTTTTTT. Its protein product is CASSPPWTGVPNTGELFF.

The CDR3 region has the DNA TGTGCCAGCAGTTACTCGAGGGGTGGGCCCGAAGATACGCAGTATTTT. This gives the protein CASSYSRGGPEDTQYF. V gene TRBV6-5 combines with J gene TRBJ2-3; D may match TRBD1 or TRBD2 (5 bases each). V was trimmed by 0 bases and J by 5 bases, leaving 15 bases between them. Per the germline V gene, CDR1 is MNHEY and CDR2 is SVGAGI. The CDR3 sequence is 16 residues long.

This clonotype was recorded at least ten times. This chain joins TRBV7-2 and TRBJ2-5; 7 nucleotides align to TRBD1. The CDR3 is made up of 15 amino acids. Trimming cost V 4 bases and J 1 base; bases outside gene matches: 6. Germline V CDR1 and CDR2: SGHTA, FQGNSA. For the CDR3, the DNA is TGTGCCAGCAGCTCGGGACAGACGGTCCAAGAGACCCAGTACTTC. Translation: CASSSGQTVQETQYF.

The rearrangement links TRBV12-3 or TRBV12-4 to TRBJ2-3; D is tentatively TRBD1 or TRBD2 (5 bases each). Trimming stripped 5 bases from V and 0 bases from J, with 18 bases between. The CDR3 consists of 17 residues. CDR3 DNA: TGTGCCAGCAGTCGGAAAATGGGACCCAGTAGCACAGATACGCAGTATTTT. This translates into CASSRKMGPSSTDTQYF.

This clonotype was picked up a small number of times. The chain is built from TRBV11-3 and TRBJ2-1; D not certain. CDR1 and CDR2 (germline): SGHNT, YENEEA. V lost 5 bases and J lost 8, with 10 bases in between. The CDR3 covers 12 residues. CDR3 bases: TGTGCCAGCAGCCCTGGATTGTATGAGCAGTTCTTC. Protein product: CASSPGLYEQFF.

The V and J genes are TRBV6-2 or TRBV6-3 and TRBJ1-5; D not resolved. Per the germline V gene, CDR1 is MNHEY and CDR2 is SVGEGT. Trimming cost V 5 bases and J 0 bases, with 5 bases left between them. The CDR3 is 13 residues long. The CDR3 region is CASSRPSNQPQHF. The CDR3 DNA sequence: TGTGCCAGCAGTAGACCTAGCAATCAGCCCCAGCATTTT.

This clonotype was counted at least ten times. V and J are TRBV7-8 and TRBJ1-4, with TRBD1 matching 8 bases. V lost 5 bases to trimming and J lost 0 bases; unmatched junction nucleotides: 2. Germline V CDR1 and CDR2: SGHVS, FQNEAQ. The CDR3 is made up of 15 amino acids. This CDR3 reads CASSTGGPTNEKLFF. Here the CDR3 DNA reads TGTGCCAGCAGCACAGGGGGTCCAACTAATGAAAAACTGTTTTTT.

In this sample, this clonotype turned up a few times. The chain carries TRBV4-3 and TRBJ2-1; the match to TRBD2 covers 13 bases. Germline lookup yields CDR1 LGHNA and CDR2 YSLEER. The CDR3 totals 15 residues. The V and J ends lost 6 bases and 9 bases, in that order; junction bases with no gene match: 8. The CDR3 loop reads CASSDGLAGASEQFF. In nucleotides, the CDR3 is TGCGCCAGCAGTGACGGACTAGCGGGAGCTAGTGAGCAGTTCTTC.

This chain connects TRBV6-2 or TRBV6-3 to TRBJ2-7; no reliable D call. The V gene lost 6 bases and the J gene lost 2 bases, with 8 bases spanning the gap. CDR1 is MNHEY, CDR2 SVGEGT, per germline. This CDR3 contains 12 residues. CDR3 residues: CASSDTPYEQYV. CDR3 nucleotide sequence: TGTGCCAGCAGCGATACCCCCTACGAGCAGTACGTC.